One and the same sample provided the 28 T cell receptor beta chains below, sequenced in a study of cytomegalovirus exposure and HLA in healthy donors. The study ran its PCR with 60 Vbeta and 13 Jbeta primers. Only in-frame clones appear in the TCRdb table, and some are missing; sequencing was by immunoSEQ multiplex PCR. The table lists 150,000 or so clones. Input material: PBMCs. Receptors originate from a young man in good health and CMV-seronegative.

The rearrangement links TRBV6-4 to TRBJ2-2, with 9 bases lining up with TRBD1. Germline V gives CDR1 MRHNA, CDR2 SNTAGT. With V trimmed by 6 bases and J by 1 base, 6 bases remained unmatched. The CDR3 has 16 residues. CDR3 protein: CASSRGTGQNTGELFF. The CDR3 region has the DNA TGTGCCAGCAGCCGAGGGACAGGGCAGAACACCGGGGAGCTGTTTTTT.

The rearrangement uses TRBV5-1 and TRBJ2-2; 11 bases are a match to TRBD2. The trim removed 1 base at V and 5 bases at J, leaving 4 bases unmatched. This CDR3 has 16 amino acids. Germline loops: CDR1 SGHRS, CDR2 YFSETQ. CDR3: CASSLTSGSSTGELFF. CDR3 DNA sequence: TGCGCCAGCAGCTTGACTAGCGGGAGTAGTACCGGGGAGCTGTTTTTT.

The V gene is TRBV5-1, the J gene TRBJ2-7; TRBD2 is a possible D gene (6 bases). Trimming pared 2 bases from V and 0 bases from J, leaving 12 bases between. Germline assignment: CDR1 SGHRS and CDR2 YFSETQ. The CDR3 spans 15 residues. CDR3 nucleotide sequence: TGCGCCAGCAGCTTATTAGCGGAGTTCTCCTACGAGCAGTACTTC. Amino acids: CASSLLAEFSYEQYF. The entire variable domain, with the rest obtained from reference TRBV5-1 and TRBJ2-7, is as follows: KAGVTQTPRYLIKTRGQQVTLSCSPISGHRSVSWYQQTPGQGLQFLFEYFSETQRNKGNFPGRFSGRQFSNSRSEMNVSTLELGDSALYLCASSLLAEFSYEQYFGPGTRLTVT.

This chain uses TRBV28 with TRBJ2-7; 10 bases fit TRBD2. The V and J ends lost 7 bases and 3 bases, in that order; junction bases with no gene match: 12. Germline V gene lookup returns CDR1 MDHEN and CDR2 SYDVKM. This CDR3 has 16 residues. The CDR3 loop is CASTGSGRAGDYEQYF. CDR3 in DNA: TGTGCCAGCACGGGGAGCGGGAGGGCTGGGGACTACGAGCAGTACTTC.

The gene calls are TRBV7-2 and TRBJ1-1; 7 nucleotides match TRBD1. V dropped 1 base and J dropped 3; count of bases not matched to a gene: 2. Germline V gives CDR1 SGHTA, CDR2 FQGNSA. The CDR3 contains 14 residues. CDR3 in amino acids: CASSLVQGDTEAFF. The CDR3 coding sequence is TGTGCCAGCAGCTTAGTTCAGGGGGACACTGAAGCTTTCTTT.

The V gene is TRBV19, the J gene TRBJ2-2; D might be TRBD2 (6 bases). V was trimmed by 7 bases and J by 3 bases, leaving 12 bases between them. Germline V gene lookup returns CDR1 LNHDA and CDR2 SQIVND (reference sequence). This CDR3 has 14 amino acids. Written as DNA, the CDR3 is TGTGCCAGTACGGACTATCCTTACACCGGGGAGCTGTTTTTT. Translation: CASTDYPYTGELFF.

The chain recombines TRBV5-4 with TRBJ2-2; D possibly corresponds to TRBD2 (5 bases). The germline gives CDR1 SGHNT, CDR2 YYREEE (reference sequence). V lost 2 bases and J lost 3, with 8 bases in between. The CDR3 spans 14 residues. CDR3: CASSLSGDTGELFF. The CDR3 DNA is TGTGCCAGCAGCTTAAGCGGAGACACCGGGGAGCTGTTTTTT.

This sequence joins TRBV28 and TRBJ1-5; D is ambiguous. V was trimmed by 7 bases and J by 0 bases, leaving 10 bases between them. Looked up from germline, CDR1 is MDHEN and CDR2 is SYDVKM. CDR3 length: 14 amino acids. This chain's CDR3 is CASKLRLSNQPQHF. CDR3 nucleotide sequence: TGTGCCAGCAAACTTAGACTTAGCAATCAGCCCCAGCATTTT. Full variable domain (rest looked up from reference TRBV28 and TRBJ1-5): DVKVTQSSRYLVKRTGEKVFLECVQDMDHENMFWYRQDPGLGLRLIYFSYDVKMKEKGDIPEGYSVSREKKERFSLILESASTNQTSMYLCASKLRLSNQPQHFGDGTRLSIL.

This sequence joins TRBV5-1 and TRBJ2-3; 11 nucleotides align to TRBD2. CDR3 length: 16 residues. The junction had 11 bases not matched to a gene; V was cut back by 6 bases and J by 5 bases. Germline V gene data show CDR1 as SGHRS and CDR2 as YFSETQ. This CDR3 is CASTPRTSGSGDTQYF. The DNA of the CDR3 is TGCGCCAGCACTCCAAGGACTAGCGGGTCGGGAGATACGCAGTATTTT. The whole variable domain, remainder taken from reference TRBV5-1 and TRBJ2-3, is KAGVTQTPRYLIKTRGQQVTLSCSPISGHRSVSWYQQTPGQGLQFLFEYFSETQRNKGNFPGRFSGRQFSNSRSEMNVSTLELGDSALYLCASTPRTSGSGDTQYFGPGTRLTVL.

V and J are TRBV6-1 and TRBJ2-5, with 9 positions matching TRBD2. Germline-derived CDR1 and CDR2 are MNHNS and SASEGT. After removal of 0 bases from V and 4 bases from J, the junction contained 15 bases not matched to a gene. The CDR3 length is 19 residues. CDR3: CASSEAAAFLAGGGETQYF. CDR3 DNA: TGTGCCAGCAGTGAAGCGGCGGCGTTTCTGGCGGGAGGGGGAGAGACCCAGTACTTC.

This chain uses TRBV19 with TRBJ2-1, with 9 bases lining up with TRBD2. The germline V gene encodes CDR1 LNHDA and CDR2 SQIVND (reference sequence). J lost 0 bases, V lost 7 bases, and 10 bases had no gene match. The CDR3 loop spans 17 amino acids. This CDR3 reads CASNKAGGRGSYNEQFF. The CDR3, as DNA: TGTGCCAGTAATAAAGCGGGGGGCCGGGGCTCCTACAATGAGCAGTTCTTC.

In regard to this clone: Other DNA sequences from this sample encode an identical CDR3 as well. J is TRBJ2-1 and V is TRBV5-1, with D perhaps TRBD2 (6 bases). Germline V gene data show CDR1 as SGHRS and CDR2 as YFSETQ. V lost 4 bases and J 4 bases, leaving 12 bases between the germline ends. This CDR3 has 14 amino acids. The CDR3 DNA is TGCGCCAGCAGCCTTAGCGGAGGATACAATGAGCAGTTCTTC. Protein: CASSLSGGYNEQFF. The full variable domain, its missing parts supplied by reference TRBV5-1 and TRBJ2-1, is KAGVTQTPRYLIKTRGQQVTLSCSPISGHRSVSWYQQTPGQGLQFLFEYFSETQRNKGNFPGRFSGRQFSNSRSEMNVSTLELGDSALYLCASSLSGGYNEQFFGPGTRLTVL.

This chain joins TRBV7-9 and TRBJ1-2, with D unresolved. CDR3 length equals 16 residues. V lost 1 base, J lost 1 base, and 13 bases lay in between. Germline V lookup: CDR1 SEHNR, CDR2 FQNEAQ (reference sequence). The CDR3 DNA follows: TGTGCCAGCAGCTTAGTAATGGACTCTCTTAACTATGGCTACACCTTC. Its protein product is CASSLVMDSLNYGYTF.

The CDR3 coding sequence is TGTGCCAGCACTCACCAGGGTGGATATGGCTACACCTTC. It encodes CASTHQGGYGYTF. The V and J genes are TRBV6-5 and TRBJ1-2, with D maybe TRBD1 (5 bases). The CDR3 totals 13 residues. V was pared by 7 bases and J by 5 bases, with 14 bases between. Per the germline V gene, CDR1 is MNHEY and CDR2 is SVGAGI.

The chain carries TRBV4-2 and TRBJ1-5, with D hard to call. Germline lookup yields CDR1 LGHNA and CDR2 YNFKEQ. The CDR3 consists of 17 residues. V was clipped by 1 base and J by 0 bases, with 13 bases between them. In nucleotides, the CDR3 is TGTGCCAGCAGCCAAGCAGTTCGGAGCTATAGCAATCAGCCCCAGCATTTT. This gives the protein CASSQAVRSYSNQPQHF.

The genes are TRBV28 and TRBJ1-1; the match to TRBD1 covers 10 bases. Germline V gene sequence: CDR1 MDHEN, CDR2 SYDVKM. J lost 10 bases, V lost 6 bases, and 14 bases had no gene match. The CDR3 extends over 15 amino acids. This chain's CDR3 is CASRVPGQGFGGAFF. The CDR3 DNA sequence: TGTGCCAGCAGAGTCCCGGGACAGGGGTTCGGGGGAGCTTTCTTT.

The chain links TRBV5-6 to TRBJ2-5; D perhaps matches TRBD2 (5 bases). The end of the DNA fits TRBJ2-7 better, so the J call may be wrong. Germline V gene sequence: CDR1 SGHDT, CDR2 YYEEEE. The CDR3 is 14 residues long. The CDR3 spells CASSFSGSSYEQYF. CDR3 sequence (DNA): TGTGCCAGCAGCTTCTCGGGGAGCTCCTACGAGCAGTACTTC.

On this clone itself: A read error may account for a junction end that differs from germline. V is TRBV2 and J is TRBJ1-1, with 9 positions matching TRBD1. Germline V lookup: CDR1 SNHLY, CDR2 FYNNEI. The CDR3 totals 12 residues. CDR3 DNA sequence: TGTGCCAGCAGTGAAGTATCCGGACAGGGGACCTTT. Translating gives CASSEVSGQGTF.

The chain is built from TRBV6-6 and TRBJ2-7; tentative D call: TRBD2 (5 bases). The CDR3 length is 13 residues. Germline V gives CDR1 MNHNY, CDR2 SVGAGI (reference sequence). Trimming cost V 5 bases and J 8 bases, with 16 bases left between them. The CDR3 loop reads CASSKGDYDKQYF. In nucleotides, the CDR3 is TGTGCCAGCAGTAAAGGTGACTACGATAAGCAGTACTTC.

The chain is built from TRBV11-2 and TRBJ2-7; D remains unclear. CDR3 length equals 13 residues. V was trimmed by 2 bases and J by 0 bases, leaving 5 bases between them. CDR1 and CDR2 (germline): SGHAT, FQNNGV. In DNA, the CDR3 is TGTGCCAGCAGCTTACTCCGCTCCTACGAGCAGTACTTC. Residues: CASSLLRSYEQYF.

V gene TRBV4-3 combines with J gene TRBJ1-2; TRBD1 aligns across 7 bases. Germline CDR1 LGHNA, CDR2 YSLEER. The V segment lost 0 bases and the J segment 8 bases; nucleotides outside the gene matches: 9. This CDR3 contains 15 residues. In DNA form, the CDR3 reads TGCGCCAGCAGCCAAGAGTCAGGGACAGCCTCCGGCTACACCTTC. Translated: CASSQESGTASGYTF.

The genes are TRBV28 and TRBJ1-1; the match to TRBD1 covers 10 bases. Germline V CDR1 and CDR2: MDHEN, SYDVKM. The CDR3 length is 16 residues. The V segment lost 5 bases and the J segment 4 bases; nucleotides outside the gene matches: 10. CDR3 in amino acids: CASSDTPGQGSTEAFF. For the CDR3, the DNA is TGTGCCAGCAGTGATACTCCGGGACAGGGGAGCACTGAAGCTTTCTTT.

The V call is TRBV5-1, the J call TRBJ1-4; D is unclear. V gave up 3 bases and J gave up 1 base, with 10 bases separating them. CDR1 is SGHRS, CDR2 YFSETQ, per germline. This CDR3 comprises 15 residues. CDR3 coding DNA: TGCGCCAGCAGCTCGAGACCGGGAACTAATGAAAAACTGTTTTTT. It yields the protein CASSSRPGTNEKLFF.

The chain combines TRBV10-3 with TRBJ2-2, with 11 bases matching TRBD2. The CDR3 is 15 residues long. CDR1 is ENHRY and CDR2 is SYGVKD in the germline V gene. Trimming cost V 10 bases and J 5 bases; bases outside gene matches: 9. The CDR3 nucleotides are TGTGCCACCGGGATAGCGGGAGGGCGAACCGGGGAGCTGTTTTTT. This sequence encodes CATGIAGGRTGELFF.

The chain has TRBV2 and TRBJ1-5; D possibly corresponds to TRBD1 (6 bases). The CDR3 length is 14 residues. V was trimmed by 3 bases and J by 1 base, leaving 7 bases between them. CDR1 is SNHLY, CDR2 FYNNEI, per germline. CDR3 amino acids: CASSDGQSNQPQHF. DNA for the CDR3: TGTGCCAGCAGTGATGGACAGAGCAATCAGCCCCAGCATTTT.

The chain couples TRBV5-6 to TRBJ2-6; TRBD1 agrees at 7 bases. CDR3 size: 18 residues. The J segment lost 0 bases and the V segment lost 0 bases, leaving 6 bases of the junction unmatched. Looked up from germline, CDR1 is SGHDT and CDR2 is YYEEEE. The CDR3 region is CASSLVRGRLSGANVLTF. The CDR3 DNA sequence: TGTGCCAGCAGCTTGGTCAGGGGGAGACTCTCTGGGGCCAACGTCCTGACTTTC.

The chain is built from TRBV19 and TRBJ2-1; 10 bases align to TRBD2. V gave up 2 bases and J gave up 6 bases; unmatched junction bases: 4. CDR3 length equals 15 residues. CDR1 is LNHDA and CDR2 is SQIVND in the germline V gene (reference sequence). The CDR3 coding sequence is TGTGCCAGTAGTATATTTAGGACTAGCGGCAATGAGCAGTTCTTC. Protein: CASSIFRTSGNEQFF.

The gene calls are TRBV10-3 and TRBJ2-3; 8 bases align to TRBD2. The CDR3 loop spans 18 amino acids. Trimming removed 6 bases from V and 1 base from J; junction bases left unmatched: 15. CDR1 is ENHRY and CDR2 is SYGVKD in the germline V gene. CDR3 nucleotide sequence: TGTGCCATCAGACCTTCCCCGGGACTAGTAAAGGGCACAGATACGCAGTATTTT. As protein: CAIRPSPGLVKGTDTQYF.